This TCR beta chain stems from a study of lung T cells in sarcoidosis with Löfgren's syndrome. Study background: Analyses focused on Löfgren's syndrome patients.

The CDR3 is 14 residues long. V lost 4 bases, J lost 6 bases, and 8 bases stayed unmatched. Germline V gives CDR1 SGHRS, CDR2 YFSETQ. One entry per CDR3 protein, called by TCRdb with MiXCR from the reads. This sample has fewer than 80,000 distinct CDR3 sequences, with around 21% found just once. This clonotype appeared a few times. Its antigen is as yet unknown. Study observations and caveats: These T cells possibly recognize a putative, unidentified sarcoidosis-associated antigen. TRAV12-1 and TRBV2 were reportedly most expanded in Löfgren's patients. Multiple Löfgren's syndrome patients reportedly shared TRAV12-1 and TRBV2 CDR3 motifs, suggesting public CD4+ TCRs.

Sequences were obtained from CD4+ T cells from PBMCs. This chain joins TRBV5-1 and TRBJ1-2, with 8 bases fitting TRBD1. This TCR came from a human donor with sarcoidosis (Löfgren's syndrome or another form), or a control subject (not recorded which). CDR3 nucleotides: TGCGCCAGCAGCGAAGGGCCAGGGGGCGATGGCTACACCTTC. Amino acids: CASSEGPGGDGYTF.